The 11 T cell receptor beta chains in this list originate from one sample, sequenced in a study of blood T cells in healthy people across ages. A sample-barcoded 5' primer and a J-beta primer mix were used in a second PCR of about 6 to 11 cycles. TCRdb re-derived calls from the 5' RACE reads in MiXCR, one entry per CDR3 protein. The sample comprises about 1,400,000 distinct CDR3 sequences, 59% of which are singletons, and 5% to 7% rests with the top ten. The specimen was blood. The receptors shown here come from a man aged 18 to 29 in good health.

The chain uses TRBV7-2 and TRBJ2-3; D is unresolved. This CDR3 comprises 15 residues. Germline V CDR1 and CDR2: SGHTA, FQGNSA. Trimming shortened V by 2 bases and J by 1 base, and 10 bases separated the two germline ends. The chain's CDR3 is CASSLLRLGTDTQYF. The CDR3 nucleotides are TGTGCCAGCAGCTTACTCCGGTTGGGCACAGATACGCAGTATTTT.

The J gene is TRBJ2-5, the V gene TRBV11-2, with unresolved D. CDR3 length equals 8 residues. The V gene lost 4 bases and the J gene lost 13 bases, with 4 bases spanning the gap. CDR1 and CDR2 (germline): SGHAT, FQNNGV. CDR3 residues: CASSSAYF. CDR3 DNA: TGTGCCAGCAGCTCCGCGTACTTC.

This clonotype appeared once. This chain's CDR3 is CSVWGIGGRYEQYF. CDR3 DNA: TGCAGCGTTTGGGGCATTGGCGGGCGCTACGAGCAGTACTTC. The chain carries TRBV29-1 and TRBJ2-7; D is possibly TRBD1 or TRBD2 (5 bases each). The CDR3 contains 14 residues. The germline CDR1 and CDR2 sequences are SQVTM and ANQGSEA. Trimming cost V 5 bases and J 3 bases, with 17 bases left between them.

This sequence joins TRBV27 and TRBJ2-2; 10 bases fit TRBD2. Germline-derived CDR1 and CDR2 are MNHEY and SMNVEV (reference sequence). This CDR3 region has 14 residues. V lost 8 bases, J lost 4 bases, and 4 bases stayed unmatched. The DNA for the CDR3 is TGTGCCAGCGGACTAGCGGAGCTCACCGGGGAGCTGTTTTTT. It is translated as CASGLAELTGELFF.

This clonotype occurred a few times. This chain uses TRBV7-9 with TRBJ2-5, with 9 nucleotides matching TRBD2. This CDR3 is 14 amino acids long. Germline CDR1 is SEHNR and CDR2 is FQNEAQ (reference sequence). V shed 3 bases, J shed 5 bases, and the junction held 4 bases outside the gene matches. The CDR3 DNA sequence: TGTGCCAGCAGCTTTAGCGGGGGTGGGGAGACCCAGTACTTC. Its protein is CASSFSGGGETQYF.

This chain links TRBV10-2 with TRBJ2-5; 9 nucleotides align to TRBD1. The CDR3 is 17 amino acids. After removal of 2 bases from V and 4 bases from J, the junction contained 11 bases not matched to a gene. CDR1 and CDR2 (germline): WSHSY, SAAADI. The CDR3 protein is CASSEHPGQGNAETQYF. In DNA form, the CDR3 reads TGCGCCAGCAGTGAGCATCCGGGACAGGGTAACGCAGAGACCCAGTACTTC.

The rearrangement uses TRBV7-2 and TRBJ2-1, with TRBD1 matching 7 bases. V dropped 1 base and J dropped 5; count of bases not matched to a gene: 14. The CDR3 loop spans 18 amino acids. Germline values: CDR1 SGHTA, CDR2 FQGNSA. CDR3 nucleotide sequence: TGTGCCAGCAGCTTAGAGCTGACAGGGAAGGGTACTGACAATGAGCAGTTCTTC. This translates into CASSLELTGKGTDNEQFF.

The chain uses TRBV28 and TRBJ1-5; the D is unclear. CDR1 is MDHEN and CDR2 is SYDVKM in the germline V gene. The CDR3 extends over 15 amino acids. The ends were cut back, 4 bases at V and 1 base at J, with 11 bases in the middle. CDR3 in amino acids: CASSSIRPSNQPQHF. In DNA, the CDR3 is TGTGCCAGCAGTTCCATTCGGCCCAGCAATCAGCCCCAGCATTTT.

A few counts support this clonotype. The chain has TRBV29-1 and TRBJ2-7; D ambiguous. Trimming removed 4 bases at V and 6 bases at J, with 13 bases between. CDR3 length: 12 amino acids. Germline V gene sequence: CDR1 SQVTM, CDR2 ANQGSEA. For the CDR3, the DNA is TGCAGCGTTGTTTGGGAATTGGGCGAGCAGTACTTC. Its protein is CSVVWELGEQYF.

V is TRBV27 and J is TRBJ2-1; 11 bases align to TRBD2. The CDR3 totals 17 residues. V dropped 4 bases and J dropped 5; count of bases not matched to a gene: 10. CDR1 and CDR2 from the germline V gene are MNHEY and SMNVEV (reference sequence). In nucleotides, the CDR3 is TGTGCCAGCAGTTCGACCGGGACTAGCGGCCTTAACAATGAGCAGTTCTTC. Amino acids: CASSSTGTSGLNNEQFF.

In DNA, the CDR3 is TGCGCCAGCAGCTCAAGAAGGACTAGCGCCCTCGGAGAGACCCAGTACTTC. The encoded protein is CASSSRRTSALGETQYF. V gene TRBV5-1 combines with J gene TRBJ2-7; 9 nucleotides align to TRBD2. The end of the DNA fits TRBJ2-5 better, so the J call may be wrong. The CDR3 spans 17 residues. The V gene's germline CDR1 is SGHRS and CDR2 YFSETQ.